The T cell receptor beta chain under discussion was sequenced for a study of blood T cell repertoires in COVID-19. Study details: Sources were T cells, B-cell-depleted T cells, or PBMCs; the material itself was cDNA or gDNA.

CDR3 length equals 14 residues. V lost 3 bases and J lost 4, with 9 bases in between. Germline CDR1 and CDR2: KGHDR and SFDVKD. In the study's own analysis: Counts of nucleated cells, estimated from reference gene primer amplification, were obtained. Generated by immunoSEQ multiplex PCR, the TCRdb table keeps only in-frame clones and is missing some. Clone size and V and J calls were adopted from that table, with D and trimming inferred from the DNA. The sample yields around 250,000 clones, around 84% seen once. Adults between about 18 and 89 years of age took part from about two dozen US areas. Donors of Cohort 3 who recovered were those that had two negative PCRs, clearance, or symptom resolution.

The clonotype was recovered from a young man who had recovered from COVID-19. This sequence joins TRBV24-1 and TRBJ1-3; D ambiguous. The sample taken for sequencing was PBMCs or T cells enriched from blood (not recorded which). The CDR3 region has the DNA TGTGCCACCAGTGATCCAGGTACGGGAAACACCATATATTTT. Its translation: CATSDPGTGNTIYF.